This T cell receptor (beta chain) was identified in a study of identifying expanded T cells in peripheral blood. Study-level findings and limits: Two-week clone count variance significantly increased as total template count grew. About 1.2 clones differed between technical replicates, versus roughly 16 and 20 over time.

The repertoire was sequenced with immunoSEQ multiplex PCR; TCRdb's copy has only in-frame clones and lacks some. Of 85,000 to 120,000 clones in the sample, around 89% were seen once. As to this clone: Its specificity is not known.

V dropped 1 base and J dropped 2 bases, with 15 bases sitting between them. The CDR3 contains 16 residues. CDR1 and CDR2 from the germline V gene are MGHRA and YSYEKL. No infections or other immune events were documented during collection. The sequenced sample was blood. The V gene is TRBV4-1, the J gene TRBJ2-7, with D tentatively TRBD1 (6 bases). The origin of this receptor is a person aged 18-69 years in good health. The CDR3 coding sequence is TGCGCCAGCAGCCAAGGGAACCCCAGGGGTGCCTACGAGCAGTACTTC. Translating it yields CASSQGNPRGAYEQYF.